The clone carrying this T cell receptor (beta chain) was seen only a few times. The target antigen is unknown. The authors built TCR beta libraries using iRepertoire HTBI primers and Arm-PCR of CDR3 regions. Original processing methods: Spanning all samples, the identified segments comprised around 62 TRBV and more than 11 TRBJ. TCRdb analysed the multiplex PCR reads with MiXCR anew, one entry per CDR3 protein. These V and J calls derive from TCRdb rather than the authors' analysis. Here the sample spans 450,000 to 600,000 distinct CDR3 sequences, 15% to 20% being singletons. Germline trimming cut 4 bases from V and 3 bases from J; bases unmatched to any gene: 10. The CDR3 runs to 16 residues. CDR1 is MNHEY, CDR2 SVGEGT, per germline. The source of the sample is a study of regulatory T cells in long-lasting Graves disease. General observations from the study: The sample size was small, and this may have reduced accuracy.

Time point in this sample: newly diagnosed GD, antithyroid drugs for less than 3 months. Generation of the TCR library employed RNA extracted from PBMCs. As a group, patients came from one endocrinology department in Xi'an, China. In addition, the sample was reused for a study of T cells in Graves' hyperthyroidism and ophthalmopathy. That paper notes: HTBI primers were the set used in a first-round RT-PCR of the TCR CDR3.

The sequence came from a middle-aged man with Graves disease. This chain joins TRBV6-2 or TRBV6-3 and TRBJ2-3, with TRBD1 matching 7 bases. This sample comprised peripheral blood mononuclear cells (PBMCs), obtained at new diagnosis, from a patient treated with antithyroid drugs. DNA of the CDR3: TGTGCCAGCAGTTTCCACCGGGACAGCCTGACAGATACGCAGTATTTT. Its protein is CASSFHRDSLTDTQYF.